The next 3 T cell receptor beta chains were all read from a single sample in a study of blood T cell repertoires in COVID-19. Only in-frame clones appear in the TCRdb table, and some are missing; sequencing was by immunoSEQ multiplex PCR. The repertoire has fewer than 45,000 clones, about 85% of them found once; the top ten carry approximately 1.7%. Source material: peripheral blood. These receptor sequences come from a man between 60 and 75 years old with COVID-19, enrolled during active disease.

This chain connects TRBV5-6 to TRBJ2-7, with no clear D. Looked up from germline, CDR1 is SGHDT and CDR2 is YYEEEE. CDR3 length equals 17 residues. V shed 3 bases and J shed 3 bases, with 22 bases lying between them. The CDR3 nucleotides read TGTGCCAGCAGCTCCTACTCGGATGGTTTGCGGATCTACGAGCAGTACTTC. It codes for CASSSYSDGLRIYEQYF.

CDR3 nucleotides: TGTGCCAGCAGCCGGGACAGGGGGACACCCCTCCACTTT. Protein: CASSRDRGTPLHF. The chain combines TRBV6-6 with TRBJ1-6; 11 positions agree with TRBD1. Germline-derived CDR1 and CDR2 are MNHNY and SVGAGI (reference sequence). The CDR3 runs to 13 residues. Germline trimming cut 6 bases from V and 11 bases from J; bases unmatched to any gene: 3.

This chain links TRBV5-6 with TRBJ2-5; 7 bases are shared with TRBD1. In germline, CDR1 is SGHDT, CDR2 YYEEEE. This CDR3 has 13 amino acids. Trimming at V came to 6 bases and at J to 1 base, leaving 3 bases not matched to a gene. DNA of the CDR3: TGTGCCAGCACCCGGGACAGCCAAGAGACCCAGTACTTC. It yields the protein CASTRDSQETQYF.